This record looks at one TCR beta chain sequence and its context. The target antigen is unknown. Germline lookup yields CDR1 MNHEY and CDR2 SVGAGI. The CDR3 contains 15 residues. V lost 2 bases and J lost 2; bases outside the gene matches: 5. This sample is part of a study of cytomegalovirus exposure and HLA in healthy donors. Whole-study context: As an earlier analysis found, roughly 180 million T cells yielded around 110 million unique TCR beta sequences. Study-level results: Judged likely to be a sequencing artifact was a cluster of highly shared sequence variants. As a later analysis revealed, most CMV-associated TCR beta chains appeared HLA-restricted. Later work showed greater clonal expansion in HLA-associated TCR beta chains than in equally common others.

The PCR used 60 Vbeta and 13 Jbeta primers. Produced via immunoSEQ multiplex PCR; TCRdb's table is partial and in-frame only. Here the sample spans about 200,000 clones, around 73% being singletons. The sequence was obtained from a woman aged 25 to 39 in good health and CMV-seropositive. Sequenced material: PBMCs. V usage is TRBV6-5 and J usage is TRBJ2-7, with 8 bases aligning to TRBD2. This chain's CDR3 is CASSYERRGAYEQYF. CDR3 in DNA: TGTGCCAGCAGTTACGAACGGCGGGGGGCCTACGAGCAGTACTTC.